These 32 T cell receptor beta chains share one sample of origin, sequenced in a study of blood T cell repertoires in COVID-19. The table came from immunoSEQ multiplex PCR; TCRdb's copy has only in-frame clones and leaves some out. The table lists roughly 480,000 clones, roughly 89% of them singletons, with roughly 0.84% in the top ten. Sequenced: peripheral blood. Receptors originate from a man younger than 30 with COVID-19, enrolled during active disease.

The V call is TRBV19, the J call TRBJ1-1, with a weak D call TRBD1 (6 bases). The CDR3 contains 15 residues. V gave up 4 bases and J gave up 3 bases, with 15 bases separating them. Germline V gives CDR1 LNHDA, CDR2 SQIVND (reference sequence). The CDR3, as DNA: TGTGCCAGTAGTACCACAGGGTCCGGGGACACTGAAGCTTTCTTT. It codes for CASSTTGSGDTEAFF.

In DNA, the CDR3 is TGTGCCAGCAGCTCGGACAGGGAGAAGCAGTACTTC. Translation: CASSSDREKQYF. The chain carries TRBV7-3 and TRBJ2-7, with TRBD1 identical over 8 bases. CDR3 length: 12 residues. Germline V gives CDR1 SGHTA, CDR2 FQGTGA. V trimming: 4 bases; J trimming: 8 bases; junction bases outside the gene matches: 4.

The chain has TRBV27 and TRBJ2-1; 7 bases map to TRBD1. V lost 0 bases, J lost 4 bases, and 3 bases stayed unmatched. CDR1 and CDR2 (germline): MNHEY, SMNVEV (reference sequence). The CDR3 consists of 15 residues. The CDR3 nucleotides read TGTGCCAGCAGTTTATCGCAGGGGGATTACAATGAGCAGTTCTTC. Translation: CASSLSQGDYNEQFF.

J is TRBJ2-2 and V is TRBV30, with D possibly matching TRBD2 (5 bases). Germline V gene lookup returns CDR1 GTSNPN and CDR2 SVGIG (reference sequence). The CDR3 loop spans 12 amino acids. The V end lost 0 bases, the J end lost 9 bases, and 8 bases lay between the germline ends. This CDR3 reads CAWSVLGRELFF. CDR3 DNA: TGTGCCTGGAGTGTACTAGGGCGGGAGCTGTTTTTT.

This clone was counted once. The gene calls are TRBV7-6 and TRBJ2-1, with D possibly being TRBD1 (5 bases). In germline, CDR1 is SGHVS, CDR2 FNYEAQ. With 5 bases removed from V and 4 bases from J, the gap between germline ends came to 9 bases. This CDR3 spans 13 amino acids. The CDR3, as DNA: TGTGCCAGCAGCCTACAGGTTTACAATGAGCAGTTCTTC. Protein sequence: CASSLQVYNEQFF.

The rearrangement uses TRBV12-3 or TRBV12-4 and TRBJ2-2; 7 positions match TRBD2. V lost 10 bases, J lost 7 bases, and 0 bases stayed unmatched. CDR3 length: 10 amino acids. DNA for the CDR3: TGTGCCACGGGGGGCGGGGAGCTGTTTTTT. Amino acids: CATGGGELFF.

The count of this clone is one. The chain's CDR3 is CASSLMTNTEAFF. The CDR3, as DNA: TGTGCCAGCAGCTTAATGACTAACACTGAAGCTTTCTTT. V and J are TRBV7-9 and TRBJ1-1, with D uncertain. Looked up from germline, CDR1 is SEHNR and CDR2 is FQNEAQ (reference sequence). The CDR3 runs 13 residues. V was shortened by 2 bases and J by 2 bases, with 6 bases between the two germline ends.

V and J are TRBV2 and TRBJ2-3; 12 bases fit TRBD2. The V and J ends lost 3 bases and 4 bases, in that order; junction bases with no gene match: 14. This CDR3 spans 19 amino acids. Germline CDR1 SNHLY, CDR2 FYNNEI. The CDR3 DNA sequence: TGTGCCAGCAGTGATCCTAGCGGGGGGGTTTTTCCGACCCCAGATACGCAGTATTTT. It encodes CASSDPSGGVFPTPDTQYF.

This chain joins TRBV3-1 (or the pseudogene TRBV3-2) and TRBJ2-1; TRBD2 aligns across 8 bases. Germline loops: CDR1 LGHDT, CDR2 YNNKEL (reference sequence). The V and J ends lost 3 bases and 2 bases, in that order; junction bases with no gene match: 6. The CDR3 runs to 16 residues. CDR3 residues: CASSHASGGPYNEQFF. The CDR3 DNA is TGTGCCAGCAGCCACGCGTCGGGAGGGCCCTACAATGAGCAGTTCTTC.

This clone was observed a few times. The chain combines TRBV24-1 with TRBJ2-1; a weak D match, TRBD2 (7 bases). This CDR3 is built from 16 residues. Germline V lookup: CDR1 KGHDR, CDR2 SFDVKD. Trimming shortened V by 4 bases and J by 6 bases, and 18 bases separated the two germline ends. As DNA, the CDR3 is TGTGCCACCAGTGACCGAACAGGGATAGCGGGCAATGAGCAGTTCTTC. It specifies CATSDRTGIAGNEQFF.

This clone was seen a single time. The V gene is TRBV6-6, the J gene TRBJ2-3; 9 positions match TRBD1. CDR1 MNHNY and CDR2 SVGAGI come from the germline V gene (reference sequence). The CDR3 is made up of 13 amino acids. The ends lost 10 bases at V and 6 bases at J; junction bases unmatched: 8. CDR3 sequence reads: CATVDRGVDTQYF. CDR3 DNA sequence: TGTGCCACCGTGGACAGGGGTGTGGATACGCAGTATTTT.

The chain joins TRBV11-3 to TRBJ2-2, with 8 bases aligning to TRBD1. The CDR3 spans 15 residues. The J segment lost 4 bases and the V segment lost 3 bases, leaving 4 bases of the junction unmatched. The germline CDR1 and CDR2 sequences are SGHNT and YENEEA. CDR3 loop: CASSFDRGSTGELFF. DNA of the CDR3: TGTGCCAGCAGCTTCGACAGGGGATCCACCGGGGAGCTGTTTTTT.

The rearrangement joins TRBV19 to TRBJ2-5, with D possibly TRBD1 on 5 matching bases. V lost 3 bases and J lost 3, with 17 bases in between. CDR3 length: 16 amino acids. The germline V gene has CDR1 LNHDA and CDR2 SQIVND (reference sequence). The CDR3 loop reads CASSINWPGSKETQYF. The CDR3 DNA reads as TGTGCCAGTAGTATTAATTGGCCAGGGTCGAAAGAGACCCAGTACTTC.

The rearrangement links TRBV6-6 to TRBJ2-1, with 7 nucleotides matching TRBD1. The CDR3 totals 14 residues. Trimming at V came to 6 bases and at J to 8 bases, leaving 10 bases not matched to a gene. From germline, CDR1 is MNHNY and CDR2 SVGAGI (reference sequence). The CDR3 region has the DNA TGTGCCAGCAGGCCCCAGGGGGTAATTGATGAGCAGTTCTTC. This sequence encodes CASRPQGVIDEQFF.

The chain links TRBV9 to TRBJ2-2, with 13 bases fitting TRBD2. V lost 3 bases, J lost 4 bases, and 9 bases stayed unmatched. CDR3 length equals 18 residues. Germline loops: CDR1 SGDLS, CDR2 YYNGEE. The DNA for the CDR3 is TGTGCCAGCAGCGCACGCACCGGGACTAGCGGGACCACCGGGGAGCTGTTTTTT. This encodes CASSARTGTSGTTGELFF. Full variable domain (rest looked up from reference TRBV9 and TRBJ2-2): DSGVTQTPKHLITATGQRVTLRCSPRSGDLSVYWYQQSLDQGLQFLIQYYNGEERAKGNILERFSAQQFPDLHSELNLSSLELGDSALYFCASSARTGTSGTTGELFFGEGSRLTVL.

In nucleotides, the CDR3 is TGTGCCAGCACCAGATCACAAGACAATGAGCAGTTCTTC. Protein: CASTRSQDNEQFF. This chain links TRBV6-5 with TRBJ2-1; no clear D. CDR1 is MNHEY and CDR2 is SVGAGI in the germline V gene. This CDR3 has 13 amino acids. Trimming removed 7 bases at V and 5 bases at J, with 12 bases between.

V usage is TRBV9 and J usage is TRBJ2-7; 7 nucleotides match TRBD2. The CDR3 is made up of 16 amino acids. Germline V lookup: CDR1 SGDLS, CDR2 YYNGEE. V lost 3 bases, J lost 3 bases, and 12 bases stayed unmatched. CDR3 in DNA: TGTGCCAGCAGCGCTACCCGGGGGGTTGGAGTCTACGAGCAGTACTTC. Protein sequence: CASSATRGVGVYEQYF.

This clone was counted a few times. The J gene is TRBJ1-5, the V gene TRBV6-1; unclear D gene. The CDR3 is 14 amino acids. Germline lookup yields CDR1 MNHNS and CDR2 SASEGT. Trimming left V 2 bases short and J 3 bases short, with 8 bases between. The DNA for the CDR3 is TGTGCCAGCAGTGAACAGGTCAACAATCAGCCCCAGCATTTT. Its protein product is CASSEQVNNQPQHF.

This chain links TRBV6-1 with TRBJ2-2; D is perhaps TRBD2 (5 bases). CDR3 length equals 16 residues. From germline, CDR1 is MNHNS and CDR2 SASEGT. V was cut by 0 bases and J by 6 bases, with 14 bases left in between. The CDR3 spells CASSEASGVWAGELFF. The CDR3 DNA follows: TGTGCCAGCAGTGAAGCTTCCGGGGTCTGGGCCGGGGAGCTGTTTTTT.

V gene TRBV6-1 combines with J gene TRBJ2-7; perhaps TRBD2 as D (5 bases). The germline V gene encodes CDR1 MNHNS and CDR2 SASEGT. Trimming took off 2 bases at V and 0 bases at J, with 11 bases between the two ends. This CDR3 comprises 15 residues. CDR3 nucleotide sequence: TGTGCCAGCAGTGAACGGGAAAGGAGCTCCTACGAGCAGTACTTC. Amino acids: CASSERERSSYEQYF.

This clone appeared once. V gene TRBV6-6 combines with J gene TRBJ1-1; TRBD1 might be the D (6 bases). CDR3 length: 12 amino acids. Germline V gives CDR1 MNHNY, CDR2 SVGAGI (reference sequence). The V end lost 6 bases, the J end lost 3 bases, and 8 bases lay between the germline ends. The CDR3 nucleotides read TGTGCCAGCAGCCCAGGGGACACTGAAGCTTTCTTT. Translating gives CASSPGDTEAFF.

The chain links TRBV6-1 to TRBJ1-2, with D tentatively TRBD1 (5 bases). Germline values: CDR1 MNHNS, CDR2 SASEGT. The CDR3 runs to 14 residues. The V gene lost 2 bases and the J gene lost 2 bases, with 9 bases spanning the gap. CDR3 protein: CASSEQGTNYGYTF. Written as DNA, the CDR3 is TGTGCCAGCAGTGAACAGGGTACGAACTATGGCTACACCTTC.

The rearrangement uses TRBV9 and TRBJ2-7, with D possibly TRBD2 on 5 matching bases. The CDR3 spans 13 residues. V was clipped by 0 bases and J by 4 bases, with 8 bases between them. Germline values: CDR1 SGDLS, CDR2 YYNGEE. CDR3 DNA sequence: TGTGCCAGCAGCGTAGCAGAGGGTTACGAGCAGTACTTC. This codes for CASSVAEGYEQYF.

This rearrangement joins TRBV6-5 to TRBJ2-3; 9 bases match TRBD2. Germline values: CDR1 MNHEY, CDR2 SVGAGI. V shed 5 bases and J 1 base; nucleotides not matched to a gene: 4. The CDR3 contains 15 residues. CDR3 loop: CASSSWTSGTDTQYF. CDR3 coding DNA: TGTGCCAGCAGTAGTTGGACTAGCGGCACAGATACGCAGTATTTT.

V usage is TRBV6-5 and J usage is TRBJ2-1; D perhaps matches TRBD2 (6 bases). The V end was cut by 0 bases, the J end by 8 bases, with 14 bases between. This CDR3 comprises 15 residues. From germline, CDR1 is MNHEY and CDR2 SVGAGI. The CDR3 loop is CASSYSGGEWDEQFF. In DNA form, the CDR3 reads TGTGCCAGCAGTTACTCGGGCGGGGAATGGGATGAGCAGTTCTTC.

This clone appeared a single time. V gene TRBV3-1 (or the pseudogene TRBV3-2) combines with J gene TRBJ2-7; TRBD1 agrees at 9 bases. The CDR3 length is 16 residues. Germline assignment: CDR1 LGHDT and CDR2 YNNKEL (reference sequence). Trimming cost V 0 bases and J 7 bases; bases outside gene matches: 10. CDR3 protein: CASSQDAFLGQGEQYF. DNA of the CDR3: TGTGCCAGCAGCCAAGATGCGTTTTTAGGACAGGGGGAGCAGTACTTC.

The DNA for the CDR3 is TGTGCCAGTAGTCTAAGGGACAGGGGCTACACCGGGGAGCTGTTTTTT. The encoded protein is CASSLRDRGYTGELFF. J is TRBJ2-2 and V is TRBV19; 10 nucleotides match TRBD1. With 5 bases clipped from V and 3 bases from J, the junction kept 6 bases outside the gene matches. This CDR3 is 16 amino acids long. Germline V gene lookup returns CDR1 LNHDA and CDR2 SQIVND (reference sequence).

V gene TRBV2 combines with J gene TRBJ2-6, with a tentative D call TRBD2 (6 bases). Germline V gives CDR1 SNHLY, CDR2 FYNNEI. The CDR3 contains 15 residues. V was cut by 5 bases and J by 3 bases, with 11 bases left in between. CDR3 bases: TGTGCCAGCAGTATCGGGGGACGTGGGGCCAACGTCCTGACTTTC. This encodes CASSIGGRGANVLTF.

The chain carries TRBV6-1 and TRBJ2-7; 7 positions match TRBD2. The CDR3 is 15 residues long. Germline V gene data show CDR1 as MNHNS and CDR2 as SASEGT. V lost 2 bases and J lost 1; bases outside the gene matches: 5. The CDR3 sequence is CASSENRGRSYEQYF. As DNA, the CDR3 is TGTGCCAGCAGTGAAAATCGCGGGAGATCCTACGAGCAGTACTTC.

The CDR3 loop is CASSSGLDGEQFF. The CDR3 bases are TGTGCCAGCAGCTCGGGACTAGATGGTGAGCAGTTCTTC. The chain recombines TRBV7-8 with TRBJ2-1; 8 positions match TRBD2. The CDR3 covers 13 residues. Losses at the gene ends were 4 bases for V and 9 bases for J; bases not matched to a gene: 5. In germline, CDR1 is SGHVS, CDR2 FQNEAQ. The variable domain in full, completed from reference TRBV7-8 and TRBJ2-1, reads GAGVSQSPRYKVAKRGQDVALRCDPISGHVSLFWYQQALGQGPEFLTYFQNEAQLDKSGLPSDRFFAERPEGSVSTLKIQRTQQEDSAVYLCASSSGLDGEQFFGPGTRLTVL.

J is TRBJ1-2 and V is TRBV10-3; TRBD1 matches 7 bases. The CDR3 extends over 16 amino acids. Trimming removed 2 bases from V and 4 bases from J; junction bases left unmatched: 10. Germline CDR1 reads ENHRY; CDR2 reads SYGVKD. CDR3 loop: CAISEGRDSLIYGYTF. The CDR3 DNA reads as TGTGCCATCAGTGAGGGCCGGGACAGTCTAATCTATGGCTACACCTTC.

The chain is built from TRBV6-5 and TRBJ1-3, with D possibly being TRBD1 (6 bases). This CDR3 is 15 amino acids long. V was cut by 2 bases and J by 4 bases, with 12 bases left in between. Germline V gene sequence: CDR1 MNHEY, CDR2 SVGAGI. In nucleotides, the CDR3 is TGTGCCAGCAGTTACCGGGGGGCGCGAGGAAACACCATATATTTT. Protein: CASSYRGARGNTIYF.